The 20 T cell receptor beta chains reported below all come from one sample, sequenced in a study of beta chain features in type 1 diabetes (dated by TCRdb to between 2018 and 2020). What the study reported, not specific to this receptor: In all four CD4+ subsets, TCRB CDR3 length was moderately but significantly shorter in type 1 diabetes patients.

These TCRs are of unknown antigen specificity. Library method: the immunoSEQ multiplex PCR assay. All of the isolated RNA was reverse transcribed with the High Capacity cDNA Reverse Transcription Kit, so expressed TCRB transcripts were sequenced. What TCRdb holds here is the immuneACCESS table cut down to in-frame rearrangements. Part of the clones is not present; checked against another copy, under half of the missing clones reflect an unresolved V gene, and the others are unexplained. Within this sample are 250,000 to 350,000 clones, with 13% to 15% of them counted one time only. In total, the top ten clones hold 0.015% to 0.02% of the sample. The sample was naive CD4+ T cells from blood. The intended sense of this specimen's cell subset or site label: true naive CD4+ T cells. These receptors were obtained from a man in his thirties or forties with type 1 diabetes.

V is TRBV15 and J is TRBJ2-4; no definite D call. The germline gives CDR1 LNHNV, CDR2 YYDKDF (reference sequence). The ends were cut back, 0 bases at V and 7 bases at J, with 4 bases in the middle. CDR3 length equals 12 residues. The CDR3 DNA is TGTGCCACCAGCAGAGACAGGAACATTCAGTACTTC. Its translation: CATSRDRNIQYF. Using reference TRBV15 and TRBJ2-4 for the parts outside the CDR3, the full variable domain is DAMVIQNPRYQVTQFGKPVTLSCSQTLNHNVMYWYQQKSSQAPKLLFHYYDKDFNNEADTPDNFQSRRPNTSFCFLDIRSPGLGDTAMYLCATSRDRNIQYFGAGTRLSVL.

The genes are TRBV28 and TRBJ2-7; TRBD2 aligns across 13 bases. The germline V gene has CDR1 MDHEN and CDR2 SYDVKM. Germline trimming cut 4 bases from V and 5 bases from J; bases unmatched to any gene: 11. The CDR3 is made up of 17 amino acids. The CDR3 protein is CASSSGTSGIKFHEQYF. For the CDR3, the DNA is TGTGCCAGCAGTTCAGGGACTAGCGGGATTAAGTTCCACGAGCAGTACTTC.

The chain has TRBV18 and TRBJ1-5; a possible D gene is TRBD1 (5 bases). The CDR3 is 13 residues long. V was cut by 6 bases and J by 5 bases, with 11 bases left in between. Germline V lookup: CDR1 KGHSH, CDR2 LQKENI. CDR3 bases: TGTGCCAGCTCGGCAGGGTCGGATCAGCCCCAGCATTTT. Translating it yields CASSAGSDQPQHF.

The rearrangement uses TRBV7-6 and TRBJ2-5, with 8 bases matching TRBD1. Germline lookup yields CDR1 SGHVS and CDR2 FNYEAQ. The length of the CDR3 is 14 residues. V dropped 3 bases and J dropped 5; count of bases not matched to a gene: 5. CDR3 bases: TGTGCCAGCAGCTTCCAGGGGGCGAAGGAGACCCAGTACTTC. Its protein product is CASSFQGAKETQYF. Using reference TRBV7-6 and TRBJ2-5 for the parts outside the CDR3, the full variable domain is GAGVSQSPRYKVTKRGQDVALRCDPISGHVSLYWYRQALGQGPEFLTYFNYEAQQDKSGLPNDRFSAERPEGSISTLTIQRTEQRDSAMYRCASSFQGAKETQYFGPGTRLLVL.

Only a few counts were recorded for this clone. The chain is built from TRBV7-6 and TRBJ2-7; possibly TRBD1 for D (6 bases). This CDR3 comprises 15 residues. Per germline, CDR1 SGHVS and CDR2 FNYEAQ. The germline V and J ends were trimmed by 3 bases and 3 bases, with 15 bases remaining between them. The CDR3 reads CASSLGAAAIYEQYF. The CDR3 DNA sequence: TGTGCCAGCAGCTTGGGGGCAGCCGCGATCTACGAGCAGTACTTC.

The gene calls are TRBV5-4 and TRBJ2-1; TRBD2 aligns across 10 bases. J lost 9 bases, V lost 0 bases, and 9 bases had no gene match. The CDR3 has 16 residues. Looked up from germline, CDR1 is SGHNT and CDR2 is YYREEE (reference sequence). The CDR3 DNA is TGTGCCAGCAGCTTGGGGCGGCTAGCGGGAGTCGCTGAGCAGTTCTTC. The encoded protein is CASSLGRLAGVAEQFF.

The CDR3 reads CSAGTGGKYEQYF. In nucleotides, the CDR3 is TGCAGCGCTGGGACAGGGGGCAAGTACGAGCAGTACTTC. The V call is TRBV29-1, the J call TRBJ2-7; the match to TRBD1 covers 12 bases. In germline, CDR1 is SQVTM, CDR2 ANQGSEA. The junction had 5 bases not matched to a gene; V was cut back by 7 bases and J by 4 bases. This CDR3 spans 13 amino acids.

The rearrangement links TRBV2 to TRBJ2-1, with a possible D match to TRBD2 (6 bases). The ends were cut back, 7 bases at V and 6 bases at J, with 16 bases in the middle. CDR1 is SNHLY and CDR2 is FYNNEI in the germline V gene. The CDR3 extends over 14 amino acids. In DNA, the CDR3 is TGTGCCAGCACTGGACTACCCGGGGCCAATGAGCAGTTCTTC. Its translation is CASTGLPGANEQFF.

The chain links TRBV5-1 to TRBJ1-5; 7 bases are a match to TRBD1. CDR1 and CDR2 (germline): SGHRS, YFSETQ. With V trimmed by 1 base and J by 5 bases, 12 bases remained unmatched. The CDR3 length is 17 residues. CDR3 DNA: TGCGCCAGCAGCTTGACAGGGGCAGTGTCTACGGATCAGCCCCAGCATTTT. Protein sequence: CASSLTGAVSTDQPQHF. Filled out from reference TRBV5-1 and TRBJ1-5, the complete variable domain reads KAGVTQTPRYLIKTRGQQVTLSCSPISGHRSVSWYQQTPGQGLQFLFEYFSETQRNKGNFPGRFSGRQFSNSRSEMNVSTLELGDSALYLCASSLTGAVSTDQPQHFGDGTRLSIL.

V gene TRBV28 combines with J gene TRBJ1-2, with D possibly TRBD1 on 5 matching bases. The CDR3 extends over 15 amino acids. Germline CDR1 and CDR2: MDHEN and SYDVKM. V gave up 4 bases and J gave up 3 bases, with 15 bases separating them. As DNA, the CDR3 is TGTGCCAGCAGTTCCCCAGCGGGGGATGACTATGGCTACACCTTC. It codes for CASSSPAGDDYGYTF.

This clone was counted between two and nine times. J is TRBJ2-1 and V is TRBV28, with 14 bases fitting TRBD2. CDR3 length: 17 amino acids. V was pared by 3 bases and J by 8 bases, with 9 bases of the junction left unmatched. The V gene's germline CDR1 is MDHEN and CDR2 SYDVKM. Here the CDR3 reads CASSLFGTSGSLDEQFF. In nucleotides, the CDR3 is TGTGCCAGCAGTTTGTTTGGGACTAGCGGGAGTTTGGATGAGCAGTTCTTC.

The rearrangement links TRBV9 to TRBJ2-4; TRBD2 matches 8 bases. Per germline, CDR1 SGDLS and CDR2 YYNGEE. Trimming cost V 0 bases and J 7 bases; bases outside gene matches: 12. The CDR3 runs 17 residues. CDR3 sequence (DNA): TGTGCCAGCAGCGTAGAAGGGGACGGGAGGGCCCCGAACATTCAGTACTTC. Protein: CASSVEGDGRAPNIQYF.

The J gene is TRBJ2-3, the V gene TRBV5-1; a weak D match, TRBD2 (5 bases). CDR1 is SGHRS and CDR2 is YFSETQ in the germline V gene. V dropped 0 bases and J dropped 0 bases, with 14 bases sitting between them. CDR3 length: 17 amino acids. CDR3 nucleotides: TGCGCCAGCAGCTTGGCCTTCGGGGTACCTAGCACAGATACGCAGTATTTT. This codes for CASSLAFGVPSTDTQYF.

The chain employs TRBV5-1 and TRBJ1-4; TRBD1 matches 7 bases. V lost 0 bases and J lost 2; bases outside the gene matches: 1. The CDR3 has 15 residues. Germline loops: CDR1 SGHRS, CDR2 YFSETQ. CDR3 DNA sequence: TGCGCCAGCAGCTTGGAGACAGGGACTAATGAAAAACTGTTTTTT. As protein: CASSLETGTNEKLFF.

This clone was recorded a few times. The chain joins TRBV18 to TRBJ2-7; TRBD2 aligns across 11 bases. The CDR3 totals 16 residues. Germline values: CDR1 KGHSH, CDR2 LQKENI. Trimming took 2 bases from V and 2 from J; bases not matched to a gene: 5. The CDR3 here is CASSPTGTSGTYEQYF. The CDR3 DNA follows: TGTGCCAGCTCACCAACCGGGACTAGCGGCACCTACGAGCAGTACTTC.

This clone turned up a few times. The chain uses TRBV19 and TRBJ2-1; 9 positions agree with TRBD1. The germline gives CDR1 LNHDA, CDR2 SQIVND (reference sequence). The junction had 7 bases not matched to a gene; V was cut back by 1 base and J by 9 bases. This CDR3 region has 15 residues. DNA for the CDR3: TGTGCCAGTAGTATAGGTGGACAGGGGATGTTTGAGCAGTTCTTC. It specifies CASSIGGQGMFEQFF.

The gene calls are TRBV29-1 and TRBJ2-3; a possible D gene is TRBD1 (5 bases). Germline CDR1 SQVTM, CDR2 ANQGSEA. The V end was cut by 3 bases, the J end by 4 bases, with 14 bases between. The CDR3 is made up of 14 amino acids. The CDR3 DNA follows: TGCAGCGTTGATTATTTTTCAGGGTCAGATACGCAGTATTTT. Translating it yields CSVDYFSGSDTQYF.

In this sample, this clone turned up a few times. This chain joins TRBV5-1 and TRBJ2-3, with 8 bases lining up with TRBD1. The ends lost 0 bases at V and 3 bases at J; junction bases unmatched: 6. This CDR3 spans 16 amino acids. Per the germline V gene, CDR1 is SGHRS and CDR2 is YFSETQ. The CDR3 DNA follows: TGCGCCAGCAGCTTGGCCGGACAGGGAATTACAGATACGCAGTATTTT. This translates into CASSLAGQGITDTQYF.

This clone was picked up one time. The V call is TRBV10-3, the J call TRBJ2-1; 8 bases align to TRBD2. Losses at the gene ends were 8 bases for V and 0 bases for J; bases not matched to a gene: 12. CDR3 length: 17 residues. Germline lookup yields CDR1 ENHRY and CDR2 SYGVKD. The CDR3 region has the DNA TGTGCCATCGGGGATTCTAGCGGGCAGAGCTCCTACAATGAGCAGTTCTTC. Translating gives CAIGDSSGQSSYNEQFF.

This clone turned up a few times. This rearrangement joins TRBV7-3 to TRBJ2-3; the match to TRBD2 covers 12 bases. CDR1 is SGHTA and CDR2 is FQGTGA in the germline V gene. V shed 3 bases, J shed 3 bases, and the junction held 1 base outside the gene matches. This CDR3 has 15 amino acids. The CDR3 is CASSLTSGRTDTQYF. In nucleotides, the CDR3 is TGTGCCAGCAGCTTGACTAGCGGGAGAACAGATACGCAGTATTTT.